The TCR beta chain described here comes from a study of cytomegalovirus exposure and HLA in healthy donors (dated by TCRdb to the late 2010s). Regarding the research as a whole: According to an earlier analysis of 550 to 700 of the donors, some 180 million T cells yielded 95 million to 140 million unique TCR beta sequences and 276 Gb of sequence data. Among 300 to 500 genotyped donors of the cohort, an average of approximately 240,000 unique TCR beta nucleotide sequences was sequenced per donor, of which about 18% were non-productive. An early release covering roughly 600 HLA-typed donors comprised about 290 gigabases of sequencing data and about 90 million unique TCR sequences. The study was designed to test whether signatures of past pathogen exposure could be identified by cataloging public T cell receptors. To predict cytomegalovirus infection status, the study brought together high-throughput TCR immunosequencing, statistical association of individual TCRs with disease status, and machine learning. Because of strong linkage in the cohort, 5 or 6 DR-DQ haplotypes were treated as single units for association and clustering. To decide whether each TCR beta V gene segment behaved as functional or pseudogenic, an earlier analysis of over 500 of the donors relied on high-throughput TCR beta sequencing. Besides the first cohort of about 730 subjects, a separate validation cohort made up of over a hundred different subjects was used. Alongside the repertoire data, information on donor age, sex, ethnicity and CMV serostatus was compiled. In a later analysis, previously published TCR beta repertoires from 550 to 750 donors were re-analyzed and high-resolution HLA genotyping was added so that TCR occurrence patterns could be studied. The T cell repertoires of 550 to 850 subjects were profiled by immunosequencing and related to cytomegalovirus serostatus. The number of donors typed differed by locus, with roughly 620-630 for A, B, C, DRB1 and DQB1, roughly 550 for DQA1, 600 to 610 for DPA1, and about 450 for DPB1. HLA typing covered class I and class II loci at four-digit resolution. Of the 350 to 450 genotyped donors, about 80% fell in the genetic ancestry cluster associated with self-reported Caucasian donors. The later analysis used no new phenotypic data to find candidate immune exposures, relying instead on TCR beta sequences and their occurrence across donors. A later genetic analysis used genome-wide SNP genotypes for about 65% of the roughly 700 donors, treating that subset as a discovery cohort. Every discovery cohort repertoire had been produced on one sequencing platform. The investigation overall reported the following: A cluster of highly shared sequence variants was judged likely to be a technical artifact of the sequencing pipeline. Sequencing depth was assumed to be roughly uniform across donors in the presence/absence analyses, though that assumption may not hold. A further reported finding was that TCR beta sequences accurately predicted the HLA-A and HLA-B alleles for most subjects in the first cohort. The authors suggested that the approach could potentially be generalized to other disease states and immunological phenotypes. A later analysis found that HLA-associated TCR beta chains were more clonally expanded and had lower generation probabilities than equally common non-associated chains. A later analysis associated roughly 17,000 TCR beta sequences with specific HLA alleles at a false discovery rate of 0.05. When HLA alleles, especially DR and DQ, strongly co-occurred, TCR associations were difficult to assign to individual alleles. Most TCR sequences were observed very rarely across donors, whereas some public TCRs were present in many individuals. In both the original and validation cohorts, the classifier was reported to diagnose cytomegalovirus status with high specificity and sensitivity. Immune exposure information for the cohort was limited to CMV serostatus. Some IMGT-functional V segments, including TRBV6-2 and TRBV6-3, could not be told apart with the 87-base-pair reads, so those segments were excluded. Because counts were too low, more than 15 rarely observed V segments, including chromosome 9 orphons, were excluded from the earlier analysis of 587 of the donors. A later analysis found that most CMV-associated TCR beta chains appeared HLA-restricted, with HLA associations seemingly driven largely by CMV exposure. V-gene and J-gene trimming of TCR beta chains was associated with a missense DCLRE1C variant in a later genetic analysis, and the association was replicated in an independent cohort. The study listed 150 to 200 TCR beta chains as associated with cytomegalovirus. In a later analysis, TCR association rates were found to vary across HLA loci, with the most associated TCRs seen for DRB1 alleles and the fewest for HLA-C alleles. A later genetic analysis reported fewer N-insertions in productive TCRs among donors in an Asian-associated ancestry cluster than the roughly 690-donor mean. This cohort had only TCR beta chains sequenced, and the lack of alpha or paired-chain data limited which features could be detected. An earlier analysis of around 600 of the donors showed that most TCR beta V segments appeared in productive rearrangements either about 87% or about 30% of the time, which broadly matched IMGT annotations. According to a later analysis, parvovirus B19, influenza, CMV and Epstein-Barr virus appeared linked to several top co-occurrence clusters. Because HLA typing was unavailable for some donors at each locus, only the typed subset was used in association tests. Three of the identified cytomegalovirus-associated TCR beta chains were confirmed in vitro to be specific for cytomegalovirus antigens. Correlated functional status among segregating V segments might reflect linkage disequilibrium, but an unknown experimental factor could not be ruled out.

CDR1 SQVTM and CDR2 ANQGSEA are derived from the germline V gene. The CDR3 has 16 amino acids, counting the end cysteine and phenylalanine. Only the CDR3 DNA is retained, 48 bases long and in frame from the first base. Trimming leaves V shorter by 7 bases and J shorter by 0 bases, with the junction holding 6 bases beyond the gene matches. The cohort consisted of some 730 healthy bone marrow donors. At the time of sampling, every cohort member was nominally healthy, though immune exposures that went unrecorded were likely present. The donor tested CMV seropositive, placing the donor among the 290 or so seropositive members of the cohort. A peripheral blood sample was collected from each donor, and TCR beta sequencing was performed on peripheral blood mononuclear cells. The Qiagen DNeasy Blood Extraction Kit was used to extract genomic DNA from the blood cell samples. This clone was detected only once. What antigen it recognizes has not been identified. Nothing much larger sits one base from this clone, and base qualities are not available.

The receptor library was made with the immunoSEQ multiplex PCR assay. A mixture of 60 forward primers for TCR Vbeta segments and 13 reverse primers for TCR Jbeta segments was used in the multiplex PCR. The CDR3 region of rearranged TCR beta genes was amplified from genomic DNA by a multiplex PCR assay. On the Illumina HiSeq System, the amplified TCR beta libraries were sequenced as 87-base-pair reads. In the paper's pipeline: Across the 500 to 850 repertoires, a later analysis counted some 80 million unique TCR beta chains, roughly 11 million of which were shared by at least two donors. Raw reads were error-corrected and collapsed into unique sequences by a nearest-neighbor algorithm in which closely related sequences were merged to remove PCR and sequencing errors. Alignment of CDR3 sequences to IMGT reference sequences was used to assign V, D and J gene segments. For a sequence to be retained, at least a six-nucleotide match to both a V gene segment and a J gene segment was required. A rearrangement was called productive if the CDR3 had no stop codons and remained in frame with V and J, and every other rearrangement was called non-productive. CDR3 was defined according to IMGT convention as the region running from the second conserved V-encoded cysteine to the conserved J-encoded phenylalanine. In an earlier analysis of approximately 590 of the donors, sequences lacking an unambiguous match to a single V gene segment were excluded. In an earlier analysis of approximately 560 of the donors, a V segment was called functional when productive rearrangements were above 56.7%, and segregating when the standard deviation between donors exceeded 5%. A statistical classification framework was built for diagnosing cytomegalovirus status from the catalog of TCR beta chain sequences. A later analysis assigned V and J genes by comparing TCR nucleotide sequences with IMGT/GENE-DB human TR gene sequences. The TCRdist pipeline was used in a later analysis to assign CDR3 sequences and most-parsimonious VDJ recombination scenarios. In a later analysis, every TCR beta chain was defined by the combination of its CDR3 amino acid sequence and its V-gene family, and reads without a unique V-gene family were dropped. A later analysis removed over 500 highly shared, low-generation-probability nucleotide sequences to deal with suspected cross-contamination and a sequencing artifact. A later analysis calculated a clonal expansion index for each public chain from normalized within-repertoire ranks of inferred template counts. A later analysis computed generation probabilities with a VDJ recombination model fitted to out-of-frame rearrangements, and checked the results against IGoR. A later analysis scored TCR-TCR, TCR-HLA and TCR-CMV co-occurrence with hypergeometric tests, applying a repertoire-size bias correction to TCR pairs. False discovery rates were estimated in a later analysis by permuting HLA or CMV assignments 20 times. In a later analysis, co-occurring TCRs were grouped using DBSCAN, and TCRdist sequence similarity was added for clustering within HLA-allele-positive subsets. Repertoires with fewer than 30,000 or more than 120,000 public chains, plus five repertoires with anomalous nucleotide sharing, were excluded from co-occurrence clustering. The clones in this table, taken by TCRdb from immuneACCESS, are in-frame only. Not every clone is retained; where verified, under half of the shortfall comes from an unresolved V gene, and the cause of the rest is unknown. The V and J calls and clone size were taken over from that table, and D and trimming were inferred from the DNA. The sample table lists some 150,000 clones, approximately 80% of them with a count of one. The ten largest clones represent 3.5% to 5.5% of the sample.

The receptor's source is a woman aged 40-49 years in good health and CMV-seropositive. The V and J genes are TRBV29-1 and TRBJ2-1; 13 central bases correspond to TRBD2. Sequences were obtained from PBMCs. The DNA reads TGCAGCGCGCGGACTAGCGGGGGATTCTCCTACAATGAGCAGTTCTTC. This translates into CSARTSGGFSYNEQFF.